This T cell receptor (beta chain) was recorded in a study of T-cell memory formation after mild COVID-19 (dated by TCRdb to the early 2020s). For the study in its entirety: Most TCR sequence clusters were specific to one of the two donors. In a couple of donors, T-cell clones that expanded and contracted after mild COVID-19 were tracked by sequencing TCRalpha and TCRbeta repertoires over time. Two young, previously healthy adult volunteers made up the cohort, one male and one female. Study-wide conclusions, independent of this receptor: Contracting CD4+ clones appeared mostly in the CM and EM memory subsets, whereas CD8+ clones were enriched in EMRA. Whether the second-wave clones peaking on day 37 were SARS-CoV-2 specific was not confirmed. Some responding clones were detected in pre-infection memory, which suggested that pre-existing cross-reactive memory T cells had joined the SARS-CoV-2 response. Only a couple of mild cases were covered by the study, and larger cohorts that include severe cases with pre-infection samples were considered necessary. Balanced CD4/CD8 phenotypes were observed for clones contracting from day 15 to 85, whereas a bias towards CD4+ was observed for a second wave of clones expanding from day 15 to 37.

PBMCs were isolated by Ficoll-Paque density gradient centrifugation. The listed sequencing device is Illumina NovaSeq 6000. Using 5'RACE with constant-segment primers, TCRalpha and TCRbeta cDNA libraries were constructed, with sample barcodes and unique molecular identifiers added in the process. RNA was extracted from every sample with Trizol reagent. Libraries were amplified in two PCR steps, with a second sample barcode and Illumina TruSeq adapters added in the second step. The libraries were sequenced on an Illumina NovaSeq using 2 x 150 bp paired-end reads. In the paper's pipeline: The reads were demultiplexed and collapsed into UMI-guided consensus sequences using migec v1.2.7. Using mixcr v2.1.11, the UMI consensuses were aligned to TRA and TRB V and J templates and assembled into clonotypes. Expanded or contracted clonotypes were those called significant by both edgeR and NoisET, with noise models trained on biological replicates. For edgeR calls, a false discovery rate-adjusted p below 0.01 and a log2 fold-change threshold of 1 were applied. As an exploratory analysis of dynamics, PCA with hierarchical clustering was applied to max-normalized trajectories of the 1000 most abundant clonotypes. Separately sequenced CD4+ and CD8+ repertoires were used to assign a CD4 or CD8 phenotype to each responding clone. TCRdb reanalyzed the raw reads on its own, using fastp at Q25 for trimming and MiXCR for clone calling, and kept in-frame beta chains. Identical CDR3 proteins give one entry, which carries the most common genes and DNA. Here the V and J calls rest on TCRdb's processing, not on the authors' analysis. Counted in this sample were roughly 450,000 distinct CDR3 sequences; about 20% of them appeared once. The ten top clones hold 9% to 15% of the sample.

This clonotype occurred a few times. It has no known antigen specificity. Per-base qualities were not stored, and no clone one base away is much larger. In the germline V gene, CDR1 corresponds to KGHDR and CDR2 to SFDVKD. After removal of 0 bases from V and 7 bases from J, the junction retains 8 bases not matched to a gene. The CDR3 measures 18 amino acids from cysteine to phenylalanine. Of all the DNA, just the CDR3 is kept, 54 bases in frame from base 1. This TCR was sampled from an adult woman who had mild COVID-19 (a few samples of this study predate the infection). The sample titles of this study are shuffled in the database, so cell type and time point are left out; the donor was told from shared clones. The rearranged segments are TRBV24-1 and TRBJ2-2, and TRBD1 aligns with 12 junction nucleotides. Sequenced: PBMCs or a T cell subset sorted from them (not recorded which). Read as DNA, the sequence is TGTGCCACCAGTGATTTGGGGACAGGGGGCTTTTCGATCGGGGAGCTGTTTTTT. Translated, it reads CATSDLGTGGFSIGELFF.